The sequence of this TCR beta chain was determined in a study of T cell responses to AZD1222 COVID-19 vaccine. The germline gives CDR1 MNHEY, CDR2 SVGAGI. CDR3 length: 14 amino acids. The ends were cut back, 7 bases at V and 0 bases at J, with 9 bases in the middle. Study-level findings and limits: Unmutated regions of variants are reportedly targeted by nearly half of spike-specific TCRs. A rise in Spike-specific TCR breadth and depth followed two AZD1222 doses. Seropositive AZD1222 recipients at baseline numbered only six or seven.

Concerning this clone: Its antigen is unknown.

The assay was immunoSEQ multiplex PCR, and TCRdb's table has in-frame clones only and misses some. Among 150,000 or so clones, 75% to 95% were seen once, and the ten largest hold 1.1% to 1.5%. Sequences were derived from peripheral blood, sampled on day 0 of AZD1222 vaccination. The clonotype originates from an adult in good health. This sequence joins TRBV6-5 and TRBJ1-4, with TRBD1 as a possible D gene (5 bases). CDR3 protein: CASTLGATNEKLFF. In nucleotides, the CDR3 is TGTGCCAGCACCTTGGGGGCAACTAATGAAAAACTGTTTTTT.